Listed here are 21 T cell receptor beta chains from one sample, sequenced in a study of blood T cell repertoires in COVID-19. Using immunoSEQ multiplex PCR, the repertoire was profiled, and TCRdb retains in-frame clones only, with some absent. The data show about 58,000 clones, 70% to 90% seen once. Sequencing used peripheral blood. The source of these receptors is a man in his forties with active COVID-19.

V gene TRBV4-2 combines with J gene TRBJ1-2; D possibly corresponds to TRBD1 (6 bases). Trimming took 4 bases from V and 4 from J, leaving 19 bases between them. This CDR3 has 16 residues. The germline V gene has CDR1 LGHNA and CDR2 YNFKEQ. CDR3 nucleotide sequence: TGTGCCAGCAGCCTCACGGAGGGGGGGCTTAGCTATGGCTACACCTTC. It specifies CASSLTEGGLSYGYTF.

V usage is TRBV13 and J usage is TRBJ2-7; D possibly corresponds to TRBD2 (5 bases). This CDR3 comprises 13 residues. Trimming stripped 7 bases from V and 1 base from J, with 11 bases between. Germline CDR1 and CDR2: PRHDT and FYEKMQ (reference sequence). The CDR3 sequence: CASTRDPSYEQYF. In DNA form, the CDR3 reads TGTGCCAGCACCCGGGATCCGTCCTACGAGCAGTACTTC. The variable domain in full, with the rest retrieved from reference TRBV13 and TRBJ2-7, is AAGVIQSPRHLIKEKRETATLKCYPIPRHDTVYWYQQGPGQDPQFLISFYEKMQSDKGSIPDRFSAQQFSDYHSELNMSSLELGDSALYFCASTRDPSYEQYFGPGTRLTVT.

This clone was counted only a few times. The chain carries TRBV9 and TRBJ2-7; TRBD1 is a possible D gene (6 bases). CDR1 SGDLS and CDR2 YYNGEE come from the germline V gene. The V gene lost 0 bases and the J gene lost 1 base, with 11 bases spanning the gap. The CDR3 totals 15 residues. As DNA, the CDR3 is TGTGCCAGCAGCGTAGGGGACATCGTATCCTACGAGCAGTACTTC. Its protein product is CASSVGDIVSYEQYF.

The chain recombines TRBV27 with TRBJ2-2; D might be TRBD2 (5 bases). Germline V gene sequence: CDR1 MNHEY, CDR2 SMNVEV (reference sequence). The length of the CDR3 is 14 residues. V was trimmed by 7 bases and J by 5 bases, leaving 14 bases between them. The CDR3 region has the DNA TGTGCCAGCACCCTGGGCAGGAGGACCGGGGAGCTGTTTTTT. Its protein is CASTLGRRTGELFF.

CDR3 sequence reads: CASRLRTGSNQPQHF. Written as DNA, the CDR3 is TGTGCCAGCAGACTCCGGACGGGGAGCAATCAGCCCCAGCATTTT. The genes are TRBV27 and TRBJ1-5; D uncertain. With 6 bases removed from V and 1 base from J, the gap between germline ends came to 13 bases. CDR1 and CDR2 (germline): MNHEY, SMNVEV (reference sequence). The CDR3 loop spans 15 amino acids.

V and J are TRBV7-3 and TRBJ2-2; TRBD2 matches at 15 bases. Trimming at V came to 5 bases and at J to 4 bases, leaving 11 bases not matched to a gene. The germline CDR1 and CDR2 sequences are SGHTA and FQGTGA. The CDR3 extends over 19 amino acids. CDR3 amino acids: CASSRPGQGLAGGTGELFF. CDR3 sequence (DNA): TGTGCCAGCAGCCGTCCCGGACAGGGACTAGCGGGAGGCACCGGGGAGCTGTTTTTT.

This chain uses TRBV19 with TRBJ1-6; TRBD1 agrees at 7 bases. Germline V gene lookup returns CDR1 LNHDA and CDR2 SQIVND (reference sequence). The CDR3 spans 12 residues. DNA of the CDR3: TGTGGCTCGGGACAGAATAATTCACCCCTCCACTTT. Its protein product is CGSGQNNSPLHF.

V usage is TRBV5-4 and J usage is TRBJ2-3, with 11 bases that match TRBD1. There are 17 residues in the CDR3. The germline CDR1 and CDR2 sequences are SGHNT and YYREEE (reference sequence). Germline trimming cut 7 bases from V and 2 bases from J; bases unmatched to any gene: 12. CDR3: CASGRWTGGRYTDTQYF. CDR3 nucleotide sequence: TGTGCCAGCGGGCGTTGGACAGGGGGCCGGTACACAGATACGCAGTATTTT.

Written as DNA, the CDR3 is TGTGCCAGCAGCTTAGCGGTGGGGCCCTCCTACGAGCAGTACTTC. This codes for CASSLAVGPSYEQYF. V is TRBV7-2 and J is TRBJ2-7; TRBD1 might be the D (5 bases). Germline lookup yields CDR1 SGHTA and CDR2 FQGNSA. The CDR3 is 15 residues long. The V and J ends lost 0 bases and 0 bases respectively, with 9 bases between them.

The V and J genes are TRBV7-2 and TRBJ2-7; unclear D gene. Trimming took off 1 base at V and 5 bases at J, with 9 bases between the two ends. Germline V gene sequence: CDR1 SGHTA, CDR2 FQGNSA. The CDR3 is made up of 13 amino acids. CDR3 bases: TGTGCCAGCAGCTTAGGGCCCAATAACGAGCAGTACTTC. Amino acids: CASSLGPNNEQYF.

The chain has TRBV29-1 and TRBJ2-7, with D tentatively TRBD1 (6 bases). From germline, CDR1 is SQVTM and CDR2 ANQGSEA. CDR3 length equals 13 residues. V was shortened by 7 bases and J by 3 bases, with 16 bases between the two germline ends. DNA of the CDR3: TGCAGCGCTCTAACATCGGACAGCTACGAGCAGTACTTC. It codes for CSALTSDSYEQYF.

The gene calls are TRBV18 and TRBJ2-1; 13 bases are shared with TRBD2. The V gene's germline CDR1 is KGHSH and CDR2 LQKENI. This CDR3 has 15 residues. J gave up 8 bases and V 3 bases, and 4 bases lay outside the gene matches. In DNA, the CDR3 is TGTGCCAGCTCACCTGGGACTAGCGGGATTCATGAGCAGTTCTTC. Protein product: CASSPGTSGIHEQFF.

V gene TRBV28 combines with J gene TRBJ1-2; D remains unclear. V lost 4 bases and J lost 7, with 7 bases in between. The CDR3 has 11 amino acids. Germline loops: CDR1 MDHEN, CDR2 SYDVKM. Here the CDR3 reads CASSSVRGYTF. Here the CDR3 DNA reads TGTGCCAGCAGTTCGGTCCGTGGCTACACCTTC.

This sequence joins TRBV9 and TRBJ2-1; perhaps TRBD1 as D (6 bases). The CDR3 spans 17 residues. V lost 3 bases, J lost 1 base, and 17 bases lay in between. The germline V gene has CDR1 SGDLS and CDR2 YYNGEE. The CDR3 region has the DNA TGTGCCAGCAGCGGGTCCCGGGACACATGGTCCTACAATGAGCAGTTCTTC. Protein sequence: CASSGSRDTWSYNEQFF.

This chain joins TRBV27 and TRBJ2-1, with D tentatively TRBD1 (7 bases). The CDR3 is made up of 17 amino acids. V was shortened by 3 bases and J by 2 bases, with 17 bases between the two germline ends. Germline V gives CDR1 MNHEY, CDR2 SMNVEV (reference sequence). CDR3 DNA sequence: TGTGCCAGCAGTTTCGGGCGCGGCAGGGGGGCCTACAATGAGCAGTTCTTC. Amino acid sequence: CASSFGRGRGAYNEQFF.

The CDR3 protein is CASSPTENTEAFF. DNA for the CDR3: TGTGCCAGCAGCCCGACAGAGAACACTGAAGCTTTCTTT. The rearrangement links TRBV13 to TRBJ1-1, with D perhaps matching TRBD1 (5 bases). This CDR3 is 13 amino acids long. The germline V gene encodes CDR1 PRHDT and CDR2 FYEKMQ (reference sequence). The germline V and J ends were trimmed by 5 bases and 1 base, with 8 bases remaining between them.

The J gene is TRBJ2-3, the V gene TRBV7-3; the match to TRBD2 covers 12 bases. The CDR3 runs to 15 residues. Germline CDR1 SGHTA, CDR2 FQGTGA. After removal of 5 bases from V and 7 bases from J, the junction contained 7 bases not matched to a gene. The DNA of the CDR3 is TGTGCCAGCAGCCTCGGACTAGCGGGGTTAAATACGCAGTATTTT. Residues: CASSLGLAGLNTQYF. The full variable domain, with the rest looked up from reference TRBV7-3 and TRBJ2-3, is GAGVSQTPSNKVTEKGKYVELRCDPISGHTALYWYRQSLGQGPEFLIYFQGTGAADDSGLPNDRFFAVRPEGSVSTLKIQRTERGDSAVYLCASSLGLAGLNTQYFGPGTRLTVL.

In DNA form, the CDR3 reads TGTGCCAGCAGCTTAGCGCACGGGGATCAGCCCCAGCATTTT. As protein: CASSLAHGDQPQHF. The gene calls are TRBV7-8 and TRBJ1-5; D remains unclear. The V gene lost 0 bases and the J gene lost 5 bases, with 8 bases spanning the gap. The CDR3 runs to 14 residues. CDR1 and CDR2 (germline): SGHVS, FQNEAQ.

V gene TRBV10-3 combines with J gene TRBJ1-1; TRBD1 matches 11 bases. V shed 6 bases, J shed 4 bases, and the junction held 4 bases outside the gene matches. Germline values: CDR1 ENHRY, CDR2 SYGVKD. The CDR3 is made up of 14 amino acids. CDR3 coding DNA: TGTGCCATCAGACCCGGGACAGGGGGCACTGAAGCTTTCTTT. Translation gives CAIRPGTGGTEAFF.

The chain carries TRBV27 and TRBJ2-7; 9 positions match TRBD1. V shed 5 bases, J shed 3 bases, and the junction held 8 bases outside the gene matches. CDR1 and CDR2 (germline): MNHEY, SMNVEV (reference sequence). There are 15 residues in the CDR3. The CDR3 loop reads CASSPRTGDYYEQYF. As DNA, the CDR3 is TGTGCCAGCAGTCCCCGGACAGGGGACTACTACGAGCAGTACTTC.

The chain joins TRBV5-1 to TRBJ1-1; a possible D gene is TRBD1 (5 bases). The CDR3 consists of 15 residues. The V end lost 0 bases, the J end lost 1 base, and 10 bases lay between the germline ends. The germline CDR1 and CDR2 sequences are SGHRS and YFSETQ. The CDR3 sequence: CASSLEGARNTEAFF. The CDR3 DNA sequence: TGCGCCAGCAGCTTGGAAGGGGCGCGGAACACTGAAGCTTTCTTT.